The 7 T cell receptor beta chains presented below share a single source sample, sequenced in a study of T cell repertoires in cytomegalovirus infection. TCRdb reprocessed the reads with MiXCR, giving one entry per CDR3 protein. The table has some 450,000 distinct CDR3 sequences, 30% to 40% seen once; the top ten hold roughly 13%. The source material was PBMCs. The receptors derive from a human donor in good health (CMV status not recorded). Some clones in this sample may be carry-over from other donors' samples.

This clonotype was found a few times. V gene TRBV19 combines with J gene TRBJ1-5; maybe TRBD1 (5 bases). Trimming shortened V by 4 bases and J by 3 bases, and 10 bases separated the two germline ends. The CDR3 contains 14 residues. Germline values: CDR1 LNHDA, CDR2 SQIVND (reference sequence). The CDR3 loop is CASSRRDPNQPQHF. DNA of the CDR3: TGTGCCAGTAGTAGGCGGGACCCCAATCAGCCCCAGCATTTT. Full variable domain (outside the CDR3, taken from reference TRBV19 and TRBJ1-5): DGGITQSPKYLFRKEGQNVTLSCEQNLNHDAMYWYRQDPGQGLRLIYYSQIVNDFQKGDIAEGYSVSREKKESFPLTVTSAQKNPTAFYLCASSRRDPNQPQHFGDGTRLSIL.

This clonotype was seen once. The rearrangement links TRBV7-9 to TRBJ1-5; 8 bases are shared with TRBD1. The V segment lost 5 bases and the J segment 5 bases; nucleotides outside the gene matches: 5. There are 14 residues in the CDR3. The germline gives CDR1 SEHNR, CDR2 FQNEAQ (reference sequence). The CDR3 DNA sequence: TGTGCCAGCAGCGGGACAGGATCTCATCAGCCCCAGCATTTT. This encodes CASSGTGSHQPQHF.

About this clonotype itself: No conserved phenylalanine or tryptophan is present at the end of the CDR3, so a read error is the likely explanation. This chain uses TRBV10-3 with TRBJ2-7; weak D call: TRBD1 (6 bases). CDR1 ENHRY and CDR2 SYGVKD come from the germline V gene. This CDR3 region has 12 residues. Trimming took 6 bases from V and 1 from J, leaving 7 bases between them. The CDR3 here is CAIRDSSYEQYC. DNA for the CDR3: TGTGCCATCAGGGACAGTTCCTACGAGCAGTACTGC.

This clonotype was found many times. This chain connects TRBV7-8 to TRBJ1-6, with a tentative D call TRBD1 (6 bases). This CDR3 has 12 residues. The V end was cut by 5 bases, the J end by 10 bases, with 9 bases between. CDR1 is SGHVS and CDR2 is FQNEAQ in the germline V gene. The CDR3 DNA sequence: TGTGCCAGCAGCCCCAGGGGCTCACCCCTCCACTTT. Translated, it gives CASSPRGSPLHF.

This clonotype was detected ten times or more. The rearrangement links TRBV7-6 to TRBJ1-1; 10 bases are shared with TRBD1. The CDR3 covers 16 residues. V was pared by 6 bases and J by 3 bases, with 10 bases of the junction left unmatched. Germline assignment: CDR1 SGHVS and CDR2 FNYEAQ. The CDR3: CASRQLTGTGDTEAFF. The CDR3 bases are TGTGCCAGCAGACAGTTAACCGGGACAGGGGACACTGAAGCTTTCTTT.

The rearrangement uses TRBV3-1 and TRBJ2-5; D possibly corresponds to TRBD1 (6 bases). The CDR3 spans 15 residues. From germline, CDR1 is LGHDT and CDR2 YNNKEL (reference sequence). V lost 0 bases, J lost 5 bases, and 13 bases lay in between. This CDR3 reads CASSQDLQRGETQYF. The CDR3 DNA sequence: TGTGCCAGCAGCCAAGATCTGCAGAGGGGGGAGACCCAGTACTTC.

Notes on this clonotype: This may arise from a read error, as a much more abundant clone is one base away. The chain joins TRBV7-2 to TRBJ2-6, with D perhaps TRBD1 or TRBD2 (5 bases each). CDR1 and CDR2 (germline): SGHTA, FQGNSA. This CDR3 is 17 amino acids long. V lost 0 bases and J 2 bases, leaving 11 bases between the germline ends. The chain's CDR3 is CASSLAGRLAGANVLTF. Written as DNA, the CDR3 is TGTGCCAGCAGCTTAGCGGGACGCCTCGCTGGGGCCAACGTCCTGACTTTC.